This T cell receptor (beta chain) was recovered during a study of T cell responses to AZD1222 COVID-19 vaccine. The CDR3 totals 13 residues. The germline V gene has CDR1 LNHNV and CDR2 YYDKDF (reference sequence). V was shortened by 0 bases and J by 4 bases, with 6 bases between the two germline ends. A remark on this clone: The same CDR3 can be traced to other DNA sequences in this sample.

Produced via immunoSEQ multiplex PCR; TCRdb's table is partial and in-frame only. The sample consists of 150,000 to 170,000 clones, about 87% of them appearing once. The receptor's source is an adult in good health. The rearrangement uses TRBV15 and TRBJ2-5; D is uncertain. Specimen: peripheral blood, collected on day 0 of AZD1222 vaccination. CDR3 nucleotides: TGTGCCACCAGCAGAGATCCGGGAGAGACCCAGTACTTC. It translates to CATSRDPGETQYF.